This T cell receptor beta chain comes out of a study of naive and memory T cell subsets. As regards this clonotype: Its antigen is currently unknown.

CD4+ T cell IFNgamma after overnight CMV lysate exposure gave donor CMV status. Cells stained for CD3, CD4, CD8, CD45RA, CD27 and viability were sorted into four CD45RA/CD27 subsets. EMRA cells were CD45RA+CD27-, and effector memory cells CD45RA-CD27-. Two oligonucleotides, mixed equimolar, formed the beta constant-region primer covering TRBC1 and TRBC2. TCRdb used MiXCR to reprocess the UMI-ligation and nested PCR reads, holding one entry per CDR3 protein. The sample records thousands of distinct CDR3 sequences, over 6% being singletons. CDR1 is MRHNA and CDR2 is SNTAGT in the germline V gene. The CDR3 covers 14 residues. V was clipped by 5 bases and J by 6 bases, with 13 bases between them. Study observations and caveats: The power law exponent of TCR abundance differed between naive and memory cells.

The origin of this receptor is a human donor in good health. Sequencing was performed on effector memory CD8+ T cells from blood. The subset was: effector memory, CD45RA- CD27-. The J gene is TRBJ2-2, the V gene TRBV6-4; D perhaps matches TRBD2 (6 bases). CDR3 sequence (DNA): TGTGCCAGCAGTCGGACGAGGGAGGCCGGGGAGCTGTTTTTT. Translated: CASSRTREAGELFF.